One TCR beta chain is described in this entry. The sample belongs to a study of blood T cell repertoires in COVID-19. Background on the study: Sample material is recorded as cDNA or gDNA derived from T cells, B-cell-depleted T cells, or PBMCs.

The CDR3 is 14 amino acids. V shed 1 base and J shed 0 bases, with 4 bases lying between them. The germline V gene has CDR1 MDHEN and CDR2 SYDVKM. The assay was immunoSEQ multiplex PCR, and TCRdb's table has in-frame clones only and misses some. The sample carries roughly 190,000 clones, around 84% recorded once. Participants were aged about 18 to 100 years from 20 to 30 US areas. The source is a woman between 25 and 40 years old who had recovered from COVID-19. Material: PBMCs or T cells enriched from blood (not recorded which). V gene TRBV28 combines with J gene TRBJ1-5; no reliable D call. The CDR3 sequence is CASSLSLSNQPQHF. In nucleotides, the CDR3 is TGTGCCAGCAGTTTATCTCTTAGCAATCAGCCCCAGCATTTT. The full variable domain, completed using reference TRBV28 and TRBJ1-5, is DVKVTQSSRYLVKRTGEKVFLECVQDMDHENMFWYRQDPGLGLRLIYFSYDVKMKEKGDIPEGYSVSREKKERFSLILESASTNQTSMYLCASSLSLSNQPQHFGDGTRLSIL.